One sample yielded the 2 T cell receptor beta chains listed below, sequenced in a study of blood T cell repertoires in COVID-19. Repertoires were generated with immunoSEQ multiplex PCR, while TCRdb's copy carries only in-frame clones and drops some. This sample has a few hundred thousand clones; 85% occur once, and the top ten carry approximately 7.5%. Sequenced input: peripheral blood. These receptors were taken from a human donor in a cohort sampled during active COVID-19.

V and J are TRBV2 and TRBJ1-5; D possibly corresponds to TRBD1 (5 bases). The germline CDR1 and CDR2 sequences are SNHLY and FYNNEI. This CDR3 contains 15 residues. V lost 4 bases and J 0 bases, leaving 10 bases between the germline ends. The CDR3 DNA follows: TGTGCCAGCAGTGGACAGACCTATAGCAATCAGCCCCAGCATTTT. Translation gives CASSGQTYSNQPQHF.

The CDR3 region is CASSGRVWGGTDTQYF. In nucleotides, the CDR3 is TGTGCCAGCAGTGGGAGGGTTTGGGGGGGGACAGATACGCAGTATTTT. This sequence joins TRBV6-1 and TRBJ2-3; TRBD2 matches at 7 bases. CDR1 MNHNS and CDR2 SASEGT come from the germline V gene. This CDR3 has 16 amino acids. The V gene end was trimmed by 4 bases and the J gene end by 3 bases; junction bases not matched to a gene: 10.